This record looks at one T cell receptor (beta chain) sequence and its context. Its antigen is as yet unknown. The record originates from a study of cytomegalovirus exposure and HLA in healthy donors. Across the whole study: The early release's HLA-typed donors yielded tens of millions of unique TCRs.

V trimming: 0 bases; J trimming: 2 bases; junction bases outside the gene matches: 9. The CDR3 is made up of 17 amino acids. Germline V gene data show CDR1 as MGHRA and CDR2 as YSYEKL. Overall study results and limits: Solely CMV serostatus was available to characterize immune exposure. An analysis done earlier found most TCR beta V segments productive about 87% or about 30% of the time.

PCR used 60 Vbeta primers and 13 Jbeta primers. Repertoires were generated with immunoSEQ multiplex PCR, while TCRdb's copy carries only in-frame clones and drops some. This sample has about 180,000 clones, with around 74% found just once. The specimen was PBMCs. The clonotype comes from a male donor in good health and CMV-seronegative. The chain carries TRBV4-1 and TRBJ2-7; TRBD1 aligns across 8 bases. This chain's CDR3 is CASSQELYGQGAYEQYF. The CDR3 DNA is TGCGCCAGCAGCCAAGAACTTTATGGACAGGGAGCCTACGAGCAGTACTTC.